This TCR beta chain was sequenced in a study of cytomegalovirus exposure and HLA in healthy donors. Study-level findings and limits: Under 20,000 TCR beta sequences were associated with HLA alleles at 0.05 false discovery rate in a later analysis. Donors belonging to an Asian-associated ancestry cluster reportedly showed fewer N-insertions in productive TCRs than the approximately 690-donor mean, according to what a later analysis found.

A multiplex PCR was run with 60 Vbeta primers and 13 Jbeta primers. Here immunoSEQ multiplex PCR was the method, and the copy in TCRdb shows in-frame clones only, minus some. This table holds about 85,000 clones, 80% found once. Germline CDR1 is SEHNR and CDR2 is FQNEAQ (reference sequence). The CDR3 contains 11 residues. With regard to this clone: Its antigen is still unknown.

Material for sequencing was PBMCs. The TCR sequence derives from a man aged 50 or older in good health and CMV-seropositive. The rearrangement links TRBV7-9 to TRBJ1-2; 7 nucleotides agree with TRBD1. CDR3 in amino acids: CSSGDSYGYTF. CDR3 DNA: TGTTCCTCCGGGGACAGCTATGGCTACACCTTC.